This TCR beta chain is from a study of blood T cells in healthy people across ages. A second PCR of roughly 7 to 11 cycles used a sample-barcoded 5' primer and a J-beta primer mix. Using its own MiXCR run on the 5' RACE reads, TCRdb lists one record per CDR3 protein. This table holds roughly 1.7 million distinct CDR3 sequences, almost 35% found once. The sample holds a few counts of this clonotype. Germline lookup yields CDR1 DFQATT and CDR2 SNEGSKA (reference sequence). The CDR3 consists of 15 residues. V shed 5 bases, J shed 4 bases, and the junction held 9 bases outside the gene matches. The sample consisted of blood. This TCR came from a woman aged 30 to 39 in good health. The chain links TRBV20-1 to TRBJ2-3; TRBD1 matches at 10 bases. The chain's CDR3 is CSAARQGASPDTQYF. For the CDR3, the DNA is TGCAGTGCTGCCCGACAGGGGGCGTCCCCAGATACGCAGTATTTT.